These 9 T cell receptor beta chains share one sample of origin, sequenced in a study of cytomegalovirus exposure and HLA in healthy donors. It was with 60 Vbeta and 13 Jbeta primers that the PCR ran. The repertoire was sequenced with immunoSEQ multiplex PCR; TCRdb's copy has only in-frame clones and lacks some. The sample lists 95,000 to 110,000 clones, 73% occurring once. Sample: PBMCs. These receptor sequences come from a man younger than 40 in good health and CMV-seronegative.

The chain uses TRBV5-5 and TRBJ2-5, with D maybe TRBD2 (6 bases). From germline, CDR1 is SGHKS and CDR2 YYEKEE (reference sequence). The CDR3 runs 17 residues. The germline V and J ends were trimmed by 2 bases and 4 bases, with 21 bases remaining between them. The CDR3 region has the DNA TGTGCCAGCAGCTTTTTGTATGTCGGGAGTCGGGGAGAGACCCAGTACTTC. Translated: CASSFLYVGSRGETQYF.

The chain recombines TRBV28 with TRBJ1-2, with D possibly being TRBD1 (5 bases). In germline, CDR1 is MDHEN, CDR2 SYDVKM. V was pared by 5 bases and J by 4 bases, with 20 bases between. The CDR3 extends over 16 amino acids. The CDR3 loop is CASSLGGSTGLYGYTF. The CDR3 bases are TGTGCCAGCAGTCTCGGGGGATCCACAGGCCTCTATGGCTACACCTTC.

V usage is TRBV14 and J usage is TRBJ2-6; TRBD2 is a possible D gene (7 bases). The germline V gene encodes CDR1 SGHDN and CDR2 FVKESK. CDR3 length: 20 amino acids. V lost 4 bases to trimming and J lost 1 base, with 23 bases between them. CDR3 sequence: CASSLSLGGGAWSGANVLTF. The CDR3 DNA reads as TGTGCCAGCAGCCTCTCACTTGGGGGGGGCGCATGGTCTGGGGCCAACGTCCTGACTTTC.

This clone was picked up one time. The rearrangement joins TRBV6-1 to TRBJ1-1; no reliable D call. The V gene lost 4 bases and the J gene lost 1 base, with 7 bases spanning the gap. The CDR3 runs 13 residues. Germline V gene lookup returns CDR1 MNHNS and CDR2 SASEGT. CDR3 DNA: TGTGCCAGCAGTGTTACACAGAACACTGAAGCTTTCTTT. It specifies CASSVTQNTEAFF.

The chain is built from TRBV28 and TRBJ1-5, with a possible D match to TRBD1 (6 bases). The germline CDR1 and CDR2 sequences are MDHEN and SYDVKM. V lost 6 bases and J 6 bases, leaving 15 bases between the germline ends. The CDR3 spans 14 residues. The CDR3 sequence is CASRPDRFSQPQHF. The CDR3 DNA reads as TGTGCCAGCAGGCCCGACAGGTTCAGTCAGCCCCAGCATTTT.

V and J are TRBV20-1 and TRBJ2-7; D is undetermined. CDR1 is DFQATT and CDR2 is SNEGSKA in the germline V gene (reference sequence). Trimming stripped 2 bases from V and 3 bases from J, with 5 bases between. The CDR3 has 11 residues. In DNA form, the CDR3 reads TGCAGTGCTAGAACCAGCTACGAGCAGTACTTC. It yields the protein CSARTSYEQYF.

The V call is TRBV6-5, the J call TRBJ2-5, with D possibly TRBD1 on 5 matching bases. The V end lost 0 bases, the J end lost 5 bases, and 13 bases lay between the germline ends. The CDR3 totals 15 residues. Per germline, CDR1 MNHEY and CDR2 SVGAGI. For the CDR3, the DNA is TGTGCCAGCAGTTACTCAGGGGTGGGTAGTGAGACCCAGTACTTC. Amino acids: CASSYSGVGSETQYF.

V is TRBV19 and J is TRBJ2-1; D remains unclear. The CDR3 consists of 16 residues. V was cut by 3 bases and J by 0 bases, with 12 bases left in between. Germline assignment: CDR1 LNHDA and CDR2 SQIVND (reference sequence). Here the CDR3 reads CASSIRTPSSYNEQFF. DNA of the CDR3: TGTGCCAGTAGTATCCGAACGCCGAGCTCCTACAATGAGCAGTTCTTC.

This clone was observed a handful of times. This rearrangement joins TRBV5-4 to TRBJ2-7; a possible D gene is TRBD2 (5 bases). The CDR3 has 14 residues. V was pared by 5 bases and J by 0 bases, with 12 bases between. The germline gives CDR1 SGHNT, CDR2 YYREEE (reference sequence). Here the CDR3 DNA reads TGTGCCAGCAGACCCGAACTAGGCTCCTACGAGCAGTACTTC. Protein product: CASRPELGSYEQYF.